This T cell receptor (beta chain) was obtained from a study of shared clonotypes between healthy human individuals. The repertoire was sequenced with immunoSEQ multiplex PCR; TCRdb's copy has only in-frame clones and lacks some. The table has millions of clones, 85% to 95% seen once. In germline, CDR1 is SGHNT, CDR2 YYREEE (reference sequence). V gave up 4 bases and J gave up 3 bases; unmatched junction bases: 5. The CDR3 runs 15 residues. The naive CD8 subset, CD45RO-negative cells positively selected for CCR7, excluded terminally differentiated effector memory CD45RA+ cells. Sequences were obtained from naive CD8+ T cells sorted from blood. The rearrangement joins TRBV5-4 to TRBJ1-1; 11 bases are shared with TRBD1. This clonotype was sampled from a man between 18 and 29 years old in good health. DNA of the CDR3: TGTGCCAGCAGCGGGACAGGGGGTTCGTACACTGAAGCTTTCTTT. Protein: CASSGTGGSYTEAFF.